The 27 T cell receptor beta chains below all came from one sample that was sequenced in a study of metastatic and nonmetastatic thyroid tumors (dated by TCRdb to 2019 to 2021). The library was generated by PCR. The instrument was an Illumina HiSeq 4000. Using fastp trimming at Q25 and MiXCR clonotype assembly, TCRdb reanalyzed the public sequencing data and kept in-frame beta chains. The table for this sample lists 25,000 to 35,000 clones; 30% of them were counted only once. Roughly 30% of the sample is held by the ten biggest clonotypes. None of the patients had been given any treatment before thyroid surgery. Sequences were obtained from blood. The origin of the receptors is a female donor with papillary thyroid cancer or a benign thyroid nodule (not recorded which). Some clones in this sample may be carry-over from other donors' samples.

The chain carries TRBV2 and TRBJ1-5, with 8 bases aligning to TRBD1. With 6 bases clipped from V and 4 bases from J, the junction kept 8 bases outside the gene matches. The germline CDR1 and CDR2 sequences are SNHLY and FYNNEI. The CDR3 is 15 residues long. The CDR3 DNA follows: TGTGCCAGCAGAGCCGGGACAGGAGAAAATCAGCCCCAGCATTTT. Amino acid sequence: CASRAGTGENQPQHF.

This clone was seen at least ten times. The V gene is TRBV5-1, the J gene TRBJ1-6, with D unclear. Deletions cut 0 bases from V and 0 bases from J, with 4 bases between. The CDR3 runs 15 residues. Germline-derived CDR1 and CDR2 are SGHRS and YFSETQ. The DNA of the CDR3 is TGCGCCAGCAGCTTGGTTAGCTCCTATAATTCACCCCTCCACTTT. As protein: CASSLVSSYNSPLHF.

This clone counts as medium-sized. J is TRBJ2-2 and V is TRBV28, with D uncertain. Germline CDR1 and CDR2: MDHEN and SYDVKM. This CDR3 has 13 residues. Trimming took off 0 bases at V and 4 bases at J, with 3 bases between the two ends. This CDR3 reads CASSLWGTGELFF. The CDR3 DNA is TGTGCCAGCAGTTTATGGGGCACCGGGGAGCTGTTTTTT.

This clone occurred a few times. The chain employs TRBV27 and TRBJ1-1; tentative D call: TRBD1 (5 bases). This CDR3 has 14 residues. Germline values: CDR1 MNHEY, CDR2 SMNVEV (reference sequence). V lost 3 bases and J 0 bases, leaving 8 bases between the germline ends. CDR3 region: CASSFVGVNTEAFF. The CDR3, as DNA: TGTGCCAGCAGTTTTGTAGGGGTGAACACTGAAGCTTTCTTT.

At least ten counts were recorded for this clone. Other DNA sequences of this sample code for an identical CDR3. The chain joins TRBV5-1 to TRBJ2-2; no definite D call. V shed 0 bases and J shed 3 bases, with 12 bases lying between them. From germline, CDR1 is SGHRS and CDR2 YFSETQ. This CDR3 comprises 16 residues. CDR3: CASSLAFRLDTGELFF. The CDR3 DNA reads TGCGCCAGCAGCTTGGCTTTTAGACTGGACACCGGGGAGCTGTTTTTT.

The chain links TRBV6-2 or TRBV6-3 to TRBJ2-1; 11 nucleotides line up with TRBD2. Germline CDR1 reads MNHEY; CDR2 reads SVGEGT. The junction had 11 bases not matched to a gene; V was cut back by 4 bases and J by 0 bases. This CDR3 spans 19 amino acids. DNA of the CDR3: TGTGCCAGCAGTTCGACCCTAGCGGGAGGCACTCCCTCCTACAATGAGCAGTTCTTC. Translation: CASSSTLAGGTPSYNEQFF.

This clone was seen many times. The chain recombines TRBV5-5 with TRBJ1-1; TRBD1 agrees at 8 bases. The CDR3 runs to 15 residues. J was trimmed by 2 bases and V by 0 bases; bases with no gene match: 3. The germline gives CDR1 SGHKS, CDR2 YYEKEE (reference sequence). CDR3 protein: CASSLVGQGNTEAFF. As DNA, the CDR3 is TGTGCCAGCAGCTTGGTCGGACAGGGAAACACTGAAGCTTTCTTT.

This clone showed up just a few times. The rearrangement joins TRBV19 to TRBJ1-6, with TRBD1 identical over 7 bases. Germline lookup yields CDR1 LNHDA and CDR2 SQIVND (reference sequence). V shed 10 bases, J shed 5 bases, and the junction held 8 bases outside the gene matches. This CDR3 comprises 14 residues. This chain's CDR3 is CAIRRGTDNSPLHF. The CDR3 DNA follows: TGTGCCATTAGGCGCGGGACAGATAATTCACCCCTCCACTTT.

This clone has just a few counts. The chain couples TRBV6-6 to TRBJ2-7; TRBD1 matches at 8 bases. Germline V lookup: CDR1 MNHNY, CDR2 SVGAGI (reference sequence). The junction had 12 bases not matched to a gene; V was cut back by 4 bases and J by 1 base. This CDR3 comprises 17 residues. The chain's CDR3 is CASSSRGGGQESYEQYF. In DNA, the CDR3 is TGTGCCAGCAGTTCCCGAGGTGGGGGACAGGAGTCCTACGAGCAGTACTTC.

V gene TRBV27 combines with J gene TRBJ2-7, with no clear D. The germline V and J ends were trimmed by 3 bases and 4 bases, with 10 bases remaining between them. This CDR3 region has 13 residues. Germline V gene data show CDR1 as MNHEY and CDR2 as SMNVEV (reference sequence). The CDR3 here is CASSFTRTYEQYF. DNA for the CDR3: TGTGCCAGCAGTTTTACGCGTACTTACGAGCAGTACTTC.

This clone occurred many times. Other nucleotide sequences from this sample produce the same CDR3. This chain connects TRBV7-2 to TRBJ2-3, with D tentatively TRBD2 (6 bases). The CDR3 is 13 amino acids. V lost 1 base, J lost 6 bases, and 8 bases lay in between. CDR1 is SGHTA, CDR2 FQGNSA, per germline. Here the CDR3 DNA reads TGTGCCAGCAGCTTAGTTACTAGCGATACGCAGTATTTT. This sequence encodes CASSLVTSDTQYF.

The chain uses TRBV19 and TRBJ2-7, with 8 bases fitting TRBD2. The CDR3 runs 14 residues. The germline gives CDR1 LNHDA, CDR2 SQIVND (reference sequence). Unmatched junction bases numbered 3, after V lost 3 bases and J lost 2 bases. The CDR3, as DNA: TGTGCCAGTAGTATCGGGAGGGATCCCTACGAGCAGTACTTC. This gives the protein CASSIGRDPYEQYF.

This rearrangement joins TRBV6-2 or TRBV6-3 to TRBJ2-3; TRBD1 or TRBD2 may be the D gene (5 bases each). Between the trimmed V and J ends, which lost 6 bases and 6 bases, there was a span of 13 bases. In germline, CDR1 is MNHEY, CDR2 SVGEGT. The CDR3 is 13 residues long. CDR3 DNA sequence: TGTGCCAGCAGGAGGGGTCCAACGGATACGCAGTATTTT. This gives the protein CASRRGPTDTQYF.

The V gene is TRBV18, the J gene TRBJ2-5; a possible D gene is TRBD2 (5 bases). The germline V and J ends were trimmed by 6 bases and 2 bases, with 13 bases remaining between them. From germline, CDR1 is KGHSH and CDR2 LQKENI. The CDR3 has 14 residues. Here the CDR3 DNA reads TGTGCCAGCTCCCGGGGAATTAGTCAAGAGACCCAGTACTTC. This translates into CASSRGISQETQYF.

This clone was recorded a few times. The chain carries TRBV6-1 and TRBJ1-6; D gene unclear. Per germline, CDR1 MNHNS and CDR2 SASEGT. Trimming took 5 bases from V and 7 from J, leaving 9 bases between them. This CDR3 contains 13 residues. CDR3: CASSSFLNSPLHF. DNA of the CDR3: TGTGCCAGCAGTTCGTTCCTAAATTCACCCCTCCACTTT.

V usage is TRBV28 and J usage is TRBJ1-2; D gene ambiguous. From germline, CDR1 is MDHEN and CDR2 SYDVKM. This CDR3 contains 13 residues. With 3 bases removed from V and 9 bases from J, the gap between germline ends came to 14 bases. This CDR3 reads CASSFGGPKSYTF. The CDR3 region has the DNA TGTGCCAGCAGTTTCGGCGGCCCTAAGAGCTACACCTTC.

This clone occurred a few times. The chain carries TRBV6-5 and TRBJ2-3, with D possibly matching TRBD2 (6 bases). V lost 3 bases to trimming and J lost 2 bases, with 12 bases between them. This CDR3 spans 15 amino acids. CDR1 and CDR2 (germline): MNHEY, SVGAGI. CDR3 nucleotides: TGTGCCAGCAGTTATAAACTAGCCCCCACAGATACGCAGTATTTT. Protein sequence: CASSYKLAPTDTQYF.

On this clone: The sample has other DNA sequences that encode this CDR3 too. The V gene is TRBV11-2, the J gene TRBJ2-3; 14 bases are a match to TRBD2. Losses at the gene ends were 1 base for V and 5 bases for J; bases not matched to a gene: 2. The CDR3 is 16 residues long. Germline V gives CDR1 SGHAT, CDR2 FQNNGV. The CDR3 DNA sequence: TGTGCCAGCAGCTTAGGGGGGACTAGCGGGAGAGATACGCAGTATTTT. Translated, it gives CASSLGGTSGRDTQYF.

This clone has at least ten counts. The rearrangement links TRBV24-1 to TRBJ1-1, with D possibly TRBD1 on 5 matching bases. The V and J ends lost 5 bases and 0 bases respectively, with 12 bases between them. The CDR3 consists of 15 residues. CDR1 and CDR2 (germline): KGHDR, SFDVKD. The CDR3 nucleotides are TGTGCCACCAGTGCCCGGGGGGATATGAACACTGAAGCTTTCTTT. Translation: CATSARGDMNTEAFF.

This clone was counted many times. The J gene is TRBJ1-5, the V gene TRBV19; 7 nucleotides agree with TRBD1. Germline values: CDR1 LNHDA, CDR2 SQIVND (reference sequence). The length of the CDR3 is 16 residues. Trimming at V came to 6 bases and at J to 1 base, leaving 9 bases not matched to a gene. CDR3 in amino acids: CASSLRGLRSNQPQHF. In DNA form, the CDR3 reads TGTGCCAGTAGCCTGAGGGGGCTACGGAGCAATCAGCCCCAGCATTTT.

This clone has more than one count but fewer than ten. V and J are TRBV6-1 and TRBJ2-7; TRBD1 might be the D (5 bases). Germline-derived CDR1 and CDR2 are MNHNS and SASEGT. This CDR3 comprises 16 residues. Trimming removed 5 bases at V and 3 bases at J, with 20 bases between. CDR3 residues: CASSQTARGAIYEQYF. The DNA for the CDR3 is TGTGCCAGCAGTCAGACGGCGCGTGGGGCAATCTACGAGCAGTACTTC.

A few counts support this clone. The J gene is TRBJ1-5, the V gene TRBV2; D is undetermined. The length of the CDR3 is 15 residues. The germline V gene has CDR1 SNHLY and CDR2 FYNNEI. Trimming took 1 base from V and 7 from J, leaving 14 bases between them. The chain's CDR3 is CASSEDGLVGQPQHF. CDR3 coding DNA: TGTGCCAGCAGTGAAGATGGCCTTGTAGGGCAGCCCCAGCATTTT.

This sequence joins TRBV12-3 or TRBV12-4 and TRBJ1-5; D is undetermined. This CDR3 is 14 amino acids long. Trimming shortened V by 1 base and J by 6 bases, and 10 bases separated the two germline ends. Here the CDR3 DNA reads TGTGCCAGCAGTTTAGACAGCTCCGGTCAGCCCCAGCATTTT. Translation gives CASSLDSSGQPQHF.

The chain recombines TRBV3-1 with TRBJ2-7; D call uncertain. Trimming shortened V by 3 bases and J by 4 bases, and 10 bases separated the two germline ends. Germline V CDR1 and CDR2: LGHDT, YNNKEL (reference sequence). The CDR3 has 13 residues. CDR3 in amino acids: CASSHPRPYEQYF. DNA for the CDR3: TGTGCCAGCAGCCACCCGAGACCTTACGAGCAGTACTTC.

This clone was observed a few times. This rearrangement joins TRBV12-3 or TRBV12-4 to TRBJ2-7; D may be TRBD2 (7 bases). The V and J ends lost 7 bases and 4 bases respectively, with 17 bases between them. The CDR3 totals 14 residues. CDR3 sequence (DNA): TGTGCCAGCACCCGGGCGGGGGCGAGTTACGAGCAGTACTTC. Translation gives CASTRAGASYEQYF.

This clone was observed once. The chain carries TRBV11-2 and TRBJ2-7, with a weak D call TRBD2 (7 bases). The V end lost 5 bases, the J end lost 6 bases, and 23 bases lay between the germline ends. The CDR3 extends over 16 amino acids. The germline gives CDR1 SGHAT, CDR2 FQNNGV. Written as DNA, the CDR3 is TGTGCCAGCAGCCTTAGACCCCGGGGGGTAGGGGGCGAGCAGTACTTC. Its translation is CASSLRPRGVGGEQYF.

This clone was counted a few times. J is TRBJ2-7 and V is TRBV24-1; D unclear. Germline V gives CDR1 KGHDR, CDR2 SFDVKD. The CDR3 covers 12 residues. V was clipped by 1 base and J by 7 bases, with 7 bases between them. The CDR3 here is CATSDFGQEQYF. CDR3 coding DNA: TGTGCCACCAGTGATTTCGGCCAGGAGCAGTACTTC.